The 14 T cell receptor beta chains below were found in one sample sequenced in a study of early T cells in non-severe SARS-CoV-2 infection. TCRdb itself ran the 5' RACE reads through MiXCR, one entry per CDR3 protein. The repertoire consists of 45,000 to 60,000 distinct CDR3 sequences, with approximately 9.9% occurring once and the leading ten covering around 21%. Sequencing was carried out using whole blood. These receptors were taken from an adult who was a healthcare worker with PCR-confirmed SARS-CoV-2 infection or an uninfected control (not recorded which).

The chain couples TRBV24-1 to TRBJ1-2, with D unresolved. The CDR3 totals 14 residues. V was shortened by 3 bases and J by 4 bases, with 11 bases between the two germline ends. Germline CDR1 KGHDR, CDR2 SFDVKD. CDR3 sequence reads: CATSDVTRGYGYTF. The CDR3 coding sequence is TGTGCCACCAGTGATGTCACCCGGGGCTATGGCTACACCTTC.

This clonotype was detected a few times. The chain uses TRBV4-1 and TRBJ1-1; maybe TRBD1 (5 bases). V was cut by 3 bases and J by 0 bases, with 5 bases left in between. Germline V gene sequence: CDR1 MGHRA, CDR2 YSYEKL. This CDR3 spans 13 amino acids. This CDR3 reads CASSQTVNTEAFF. The CDR3 nucleotides read TGCGCCAGCAGCCAGACAGTGAACACTGAAGCTTTCTTT.

This clonotype was seen only a few times. The V and J genes are TRBV25-1 and TRBJ2-2; TRBD1 matches at 10 bases. The trim removed 4 bases at V and 5 bases at J, leaving 7 bases unmatched. Germline CDR1 reads MGHDK; CDR2 reads SYGVNS. This CDR3 spans 16 amino acids. In DNA form, the CDR3 reads TGTGCCAGCAGTGGGGACAGGGGCGGAGGTACCGGGGAGCTGTTTTTT. It yields the protein CASSGDRGGGTGELFF.

V gene TRBV20-1 combines with J gene TRBJ2-3; possibly TRBD2 for D (6 bases). The CDR3 extends over 15 amino acids. V was cut by 2 bases and J by 0 bases, with 12 bases left in between. The V gene's germline CDR1 is DFQATT and CDR2 SNEGSKA (reference sequence). Here the CDR3 reads CSARPLAESTDTQYF. CDR3 DNA: TGCAGTGCTAGACCACTAGCAGAGAGCACAGATACGCAGTATTTT.

This chain uses TRBV6-1 with TRBJ2-3; D is uncertain. V shed 8 bases and J shed 2 bases, with 11 bases lying between them. The germline CDR1 and CDR2 sequences are MNHNS and SASEGT. The CDR3 has 13 residues. The CDR3 here is CASEAVLTDTQYF. CDR3 in DNA: TGTGCCAGCGAGGCAGTTCTCACAGATACGCAGTATTTT.

This clonotype was counted a few times. This chain links TRBV5-6 with TRBJ1-2; 7 nucleotides align to TRBD1. The V gene's germline CDR1 is SGHDT and CDR2 YYEEEE. With V trimmed by 5 bases and J by 2 bases, 9 bases remained unmatched. The CDR3 totals 15 residues. The CDR3 coding sequence is TGTGCCAGCAGGCCTGGACAGGAGCAGAACTATGGCTACACCTTC. As protein: CASRPGQEQNYGYTF.

This clonotype has a handful of counts. The chain joins TRBV20-1 to TRBJ1-1, with D unresolved. Germline V lookup: CDR1 DFQATT, CDR2 SNEGSKA (reference sequence). There are 13 residues in the CDR3. V lost 5 bases, J lost 2 bases, and 12 bases lay in between. CDR3 DNA sequence: TGCAGTGCTCTATCAGAGGAAAACACTGAAGCTTTCTTT. Translated, it gives CSALSEENTEAFF.

The rearrangement links TRBV7-9 to TRBJ2-1; D unclear. CDR3 size: 11 residues. The V and J ends lost 2 bases and 10 bases respectively, with 6 bases between them. CDR1 is SEHNR, CDR2 FQNEAQ, per germline (reference sequence). The CDR3 region has the DNA TGTGCCAGCAGCTTATACGAGGAGCAGTTCTTC. Its protein product is CASSLYEEQFF. The full variable domain, with the rest looked up from reference TRBV7-9 and TRBJ2-1, is DTGVSQNPRHKITKRGQNVTFRCDPISEHNRLYWYRQTLGQGPEFLTYFQNEAQLEKSRLLSDRFSAERPKGSFSTLEIQRTEQGDSAMYLCASSLYEEQFFGPGTRLTVL.

V is TRBV5-4 and J is TRBJ1-6; weak D call: TRBD1 (5 bases). The CDR3 totals 14 residues. The V end lost 3 bases, the J end lost 10 bases, and 14 bases lay between the germline ends. The germline gives CDR1 SGHNT, CDR2 YYREEE (reference sequence). CDR3 loop: CASSSQGIGSPLHF. The CDR3 region has the DNA TGTGCCAGCAGCTCCCAGGGCATTGGGTCACCCCTCCACTTT.

This clonotype was observed many times. The chain is built from TRBV29-1 and TRBJ2-2; D remains unclear. CDR1 is SQVTM, CDR2 ANQGSEA, per germline. Trimming stripped 7 bases from V and 4 bases from J, with 16 bases between. This CDR3 contains 14 residues. DNA for the CDR3: TGCAGCGCCTCCTTACTGGACGGCACCGGGGAGCTGTTTTTT. Its translation: CSASLLDGTGELFF.

This chain connects TRBV5-1 to TRBJ1-2; D is unclear. Trimming stripped 0 bases from V and 5 bases from J, with 14 bases between. The CDR3 totals 15 residues. CDR1 SGHRS and CDR2 YFSETQ come from the germline V gene. The chain's CDR3 is CASSLGRAPSYGYTF. For the CDR3, the DNA is TGCGCCAGCAGCTTGGGGCGGGCCCCTTCTTATGGCTACACCTTC.

This clonotype was found many times. The chain combines TRBV29-1 with TRBJ1-4, with 10 bases aligning to TRBD1. Germline V lookup: CDR1 SQVTM, CDR2 ANQGSEA. The CDR3 spans 13 residues. The V gene end was trimmed by 8 bases and the J gene end by 6 bases; junction bases not matched to a gene: 6. The CDR3 DNA follows: TGCAGCACAAGGGACAGGGGCGATGAAAAACTGTTTTTT. Protein product: CSTRDRGDEKLFF.

The chain links TRBV7-9 to TRBJ2-3; 8 bases agree with TRBD2. The V and J ends lost 10 bases and 5 bases, in that order; junction bases with no gene match: 5. The CDR3 runs to 12 residues. CDR1 and CDR2 (germline): SEHNR, FQNEAQ (reference sequence). The CDR3 spells CATRGGQDTQYF. CDR3 in DNA: TGTGCCACCCGGGGGGGCCAAGATACGCAGTATTTT. Looking up the rest from reference TRBV7-9 and TRBJ2-3 gives the full variable domain: DTGVSQNPRHKITKRGQNVTFRCDPISEHNRLYWYRQTLGQGPEFLTYFQNEAQLEKSRLLSDRFSAERPKGSFSTLEIQRTEQGDSAMYLCATRGGQDTQYFGPGTRLTVL.

The chain has TRBV30 and TRBJ1-6; D is unresolved. There are 11 residues in the CDR3. CDR1 and CDR2 from the germline V gene are GTSNPN and SVGIG (reference sequence). V was pared by 3 bases and J by 8 bases, with 5 bases between. CDR3 in amino acids: CAWRRDSPLHF. The CDR3 nucleotides are TGTGCCTGGAGGAGAGATTCACCCCTCCACTTT.